Below are 30 T cell receptor beta chains sequenced from a single sample in a study of shared T cell receptors in the human thymus. Data came from immunoSEQ multiplex PCR; TCRdb stores just in-frame clones and leaves some out. The sample yields 500,000 to 850,000 clones, 70% to 90% seen once. The sample also formed part of further work on human thymus T cells.

Specimen: thymocytes. These receptors were obtained from a boy less than two years old with a congenital heart defect.

V gene TRBV16 combines with J gene TRBJ2-7, with 9 bases matching TRBD1. The CDR3 contains 17 residues. Unmatched junction bases numbered 7, after V lost 0 bases and J lost 1 base. CDR1 KGHSY and CDR2 FQNENV come from the germline V gene. CDR3 coding DNA: TGTGCCAGCAGCCAATCGGGACAGGGAAAGGAGTCCTACGAGCAGTACTTC. It is translated as CASSQSGQGKESYEQYF.

Turning to this clone: This sample also contains other DNA sequences that code for the same CDR3. The chain is built from TRBV4-2 and TRBJ1-2; D is perhaps TRBD1 (5 bases). Germline values: CDR1 LGHNA, CDR2 YNFKEQ. The ends were cut back, 1 base at V and 5 bases at J, with 8 bases in the middle. The CDR3 has 13 residues. The CDR3 sequence is CASSQGGGYGYTF. The CDR3, as DNA: TGTGCCAGCAGCCAAGGGGGGGGGTATGGCTACACCTTC.

This clone was observed a handful of times. V is TRBV19 and J is TRBJ2-1, with unresolved D. CDR1 and CDR2 from the germline V gene are LNHDA and SQIVND (reference sequence). With 2 bases removed from V and 0 bases from J, the gap between germline ends came to 8 bases. The CDR3 has 15 residues. The CDR3 sequence is CASSIQRYSYNEQFF. Written as DNA, the CDR3 is TGTGCCAGTAGTATACAGCGTTACTCCTACAATGAGCAGTTCTTC.

The chain links TRBV13 to TRBJ1-6; 7 bases fit TRBD1. Germline-derived CDR1 and CDR2 are PRHDT and FYEKMQ (reference sequence). The CDR3 loop spans 19 amino acids. V gave up 0 bases and J gave up 1 base; unmatched junction bases: 9. The CDR3 is CASSLGTVDRASYNSPLHF. CDR3 DNA: TGTGCCAGCAGCTTAGGCACTGTAGACAGGGCTTCCTATAATTCACCCCTCCACTTT.

With regard to this clone: The junction departs from germline at one end; a sequencing error may be responsible. This chain uses TRBV7-7 with TRBJ2-5; 7 nucleotides match TRBD1. The CDR3 is made up of 15 amino acids. The germline V gene encodes CDR1 SSHAT and CDR2 FNYEAQ (reference sequence). CDR3 DNA: TGTGCTAGCAGCTTGTACAGGGGATTGCAAGAGACCCAGTACTTC. Protein product: CASSLYRGLQETQYF.

The V gene is TRBV30, the J gene TRBJ1-6; a weak D match, TRBD1 (5 bases). V was pared by 3 bases and J by 8 bases, with 20 bases between. The length of the CDR3 is 16 residues. Germline CDR1 GTSNPN, CDR2 SVGIG (reference sequence). CDR3 sequence: CAWRGQGKNFDSPLHF. CDR3 DNA sequence: TGTGCCTGGAGAGGGCAGGGCAAGAATTTCGATTCACCCCTCCACTTT.

The CDR3 DNA follows: TGTGCCAGCAGCGCCTTAAGTTCCGGGAACCAAGAGACCCAGTACTTC. Amino acids: CASSALSSGNQETQYF. V gene TRBV9 combines with J gene TRBJ2-5, with a possible D match to TRBD2 (5 bases). The CDR3 runs 16 residues. The V and J ends lost 3 bases and 0 bases respectively, with 15 bases between them. Looked up from germline, CDR1 is SGDLS and CDR2 is YYNGEE.

The chain combines TRBV5-1 with TRBJ2-1, with D maybe TRBD1 (6 bases). The V gene lost 5 bases and the J gene lost 6 bases, with 6 bases spanning the gap. The CDR3 consists of 11 residues. CDR1 and CDR2 from the germline V gene are SGHRS and YFSETQ. The CDR3 reads CASRQGNEQFF. CDR3 bases: TGCGCCAGCAGACAGGGCAATGAGCAGTTCTTC.

The rearrangement links TRBV5-1 to TRBJ1-1; a weak D match, TRBD1 (6 bases). The CDR3 sequence is 13 residues long. Germline V gives CDR1 SGHRS, CDR2 YFSETQ. The ends were cut back, 4 bases at V and 7 bases at J, with 14 bases in the middle. CDR3 amino acids: CASSGGQLGEAFF. The CDR3 nucleotides read TGCGCCAGCAGCGGAGGACAGCTTGGTGAAGCTTTCTTT.

The rearrangement links TRBV30 to TRBJ2-5, with 10 bases aligning to TRBD2. The length of the CDR3 is 16 residues. Germline CDR1 and CDR2: GTSNPN and SVGIG (reference sequence). Germline trimming cut 2 bases from V and 11 bases from J; bases unmatched to any gene: 17. CDR3: CAWSKSGRATLSKQYF. The CDR3 DNA is TGTGCCTGGAGTAAAAGCGGGAGGGCCACACTTAGCAAGCAGTACTTC. Supplemented by reference TRBV30 and TRBJ2-5, the full variable domain reads SQTIHQWPATLVQPVGSPLSLECTVEGTSNPNLYWYRQAAGRGLQLLFYSVGIGQISSEVPQNLSASRPQDRQFILSSKKLLLSDSGFYLCAWSKSGRATLSKQYFGPGTRLLVL.

The rearrangement uses TRBV7-9 and TRBJ2-3, with D possibly matching TRBD1 (6 bases). Germline V CDR1 and CDR2: SEHNR, FQNEAQ (reference sequence). Trimming took off 2 bases at V and 3 bases at J, with 12 bases between the two ends. This CDR3 has 15 amino acids. CDR3 bases: TGTGCCAGCAGCTTATTGGTCAGGGGAACAGATACGCAGTATTTT. Protein product: CASSLLVRGTDTQYF.

This chain connects TRBV30 to TRBJ2-5; D gene uncertain. Per the germline V gene, CDR1 is GTSNPN and CDR2 is SVGIG (reference sequence). The CDR3 spans 14 residues. V dropped 0 bases and J dropped 1 base, with 9 bases sitting between them. DNA of the CDR3: TGTGCCTGGAGTGTATCCTACGGCCAAGAGACCCAGTACTTC. Translated, it gives CAWSVSYGQETQYF.

This clone has only a few counts. Relative to the germline gene, one junction end is altered; a read error may explain this. This specimen includes other DNA sequences encoding the same CDR3. The chain employs TRBV5-1 and TRBJ1-6; perhaps TRBD1 as D (6 bases). The CDR3 has 16 amino acids. Germline values: CDR1 SGHRS, CDR2 YFSETQ. The CDR3 DNA is TGCGCCAGCAGAGCACAGGGAAGCTCCTATAATTCCCCCCTCCACTTT. Translation: CASRAQGSSYNSPLHF.

This chain connects TRBV30 to TRBJ1-2, with 9 bases lining up with TRBD1. The CDR3 consists of 12 residues. The V gene's germline CDR1 is GTSNPN and CDR2 SVGIG (reference sequence). With V trimmed by 5 bases and J by 8 bases, 6 bases remained unmatched. The CDR3 region is CAWDRGARGYTF. CDR3 in DNA: TGTGCCTGGGACAGGGGGGCGAGAGGCTACACCTTC.

The genes are TRBV28 and TRBJ2-2; 11 nucleotides align to TRBD2. The V and J ends lost 1 base and 5 bases, in that order; junction bases with no gene match: 6. The germline gives CDR1 MDHEN, CDR2 SYDVKM. This CDR3 has 17 amino acids. DNA of the CDR3: TGTGCCAGCAGTTTATATACTAGCGGGAGAAATACCGGGGAGCTGTTTTTT. Translation gives CASSLYTSGRNTGELFF.

This chain links TRBV7-2 with TRBJ1-2, with D possibly TRBD1 on 6 matching bases. Looked up from germline, CDR1 is SGHTA and CDR2 is FQGNSA. The V end was cut by 1 base, the J end by 4 bases, with 10 bases between. The CDR3 covers 14 residues. CDR3 nucleotides: TGTGCCAGCAGCTTAGACAGGGCGGGCTATGGCTACACCTTC. Encoded protein: CASSLDRAGYGYTF.

The chain links TRBV5-6 to TRBJ2-5; TRBD2 aligns across 9 bases. Germline values: CDR1 SGHDT, CDR2 YYEEEE. This CDR3 is 17 amino acids long. The V segment lost 0 bases and the J segment 5 bases; nucleotides outside the gene matches: 11. The CDR3 coding sequence is TGTGCCAGCAGCTTGGTTCGGGGACTAGCATCGGTGGAGACCCAGTACTTC. Its protein product is CASSLVRGLASVETQYF.

The gene calls are TRBV14 and TRBJ1-5; D perhaps matches TRBD1 (6 bases). V lost 5 bases and J lost 1, with 12 bases in between. Germline V CDR1 and CDR2: SGHDN, FVKESK. This CDR3 contains 15 residues. The CDR3 region is CASSSTGPSNQPQHF. CDR3 coding DNA: TGTGCCAGCAGCTCGACAGGACCCAGCAATCAGCCCCAGCATTTT. The complete variable domain, with remaining parts taken from reference TRBV14 and TRBJ1-5, reads EAGVTQFPSHSVIEKGQTVTLRCDPISGHDNLYWYRRVMGKEIKFLLHFVKESKQDESGMPNNRFLAERTGGTYSTLKVQPAELEDSGVYFCASSSTGPSNQPQHFGDGTRLSIL.

This clone was recorded once. The chain carries TRBV28 and TRBJ1-2; no definite D call. Deletions cut 3 bases from V and 5 bases from J, with 25 bases between. The CDR3 consists of 18 residues. Germline CDR1 is MDHEN and CDR2 is SYDVKM. The CDR3 region is CASSFWLTTPSRGYGYTF. The CDR3 coding sequence is TGTGCCAGCAGTTTCTGGCTTACGACACCTTCTCGGGGTTATGGCTACACCTTC.

The chain couples TRBV15 to TRBJ2-7, with 7 bases aligning to TRBD2. Losses at the gene ends were 1 base for V and 4 bases for J; bases not matched to a gene: 13. The CDR3 contains 17 residues. Per germline, CDR1 LNHNV and CDR2 YYDKDF (reference sequence). The CDR3 region has the DNA TGTGCCACCAGCAGAGGCGGGAAGGGGAGGGGAGGGTACGAGCAGTACTTC. It translates to CATSRGGKGRGGYEQYF.

This rearrangement joins TRBV19 to TRBJ2-5; D is perhaps TRBD1 (6 bases). With 1 base removed from V and 1 base from J, the gap between germline ends came to 16 bases. The CDR3 is made up of 17 amino acids. CDR1 and CDR2 from the germline V gene are LNHDA and SQIVND (reference sequence). CDR3 protein: CASSIAGHSRRQETQYF. For the CDR3, the DNA is TGTGCCAGTAGTATAGCGGGACACTCTCGCCGCCAAGAGACCCAGTACTTC.

This rearrangement joins TRBV4-3 to TRBJ2-2; TRBD1 matches at 9 bases. This CDR3 has 17 amino acids. Germline V lookup: CDR1 LGHNA, CDR2 YSLEER. V shed 0 bases, J shed 4 bases, and the junction held 6 bases outside the gene matches. CDR3 amino acids: CASSQDPGQGPTGELFF. The CDR3 region has the DNA TGCGCCAGCAGCCAAGATCCGGGACAGGGACCCACCGGGGAGCTGTTTTTT.

The chain carries TRBV5-1 and TRBJ1-6, with 10 bases identical to TRBD1. The CDR3 is 14 residues long. Germline V lookup: CDR1 SGHRS, CDR2 YFSETQ. V dropped 4 bases and J dropped 9; count of bases not matched to a gene: 4. This CDR3 is CASSRGTGASPLHF. CDR3 nucleotide sequence: TGCGCCAGCAGCAGAGGGACAGGGGCTTCACCCCTCCACTTT.

This sequence joins TRBV4-1 and TRBJ2-7; D possibly corresponds to TRBD1 (6 bases). This CDR3 has 15 residues. V was trimmed by 2 bases and J by 3 bases, leaving 14 bases between them. CDR1 is MGHRA, CDR2 YSYEKL, per germline. This CDR3 reads CASSQNDRQGYEQYF. The CDR3 DNA follows: TGCGCCAGCAGCCAAAATGACAGGCAGGGCTACGAGCAGTACTTC.

V and J are TRBV6-1 and TRBJ1-5; no firm D call. This CDR3 has 13 amino acids. The germline V gene has CDR1 MNHNS and CDR2 SASEGT. V lost 3 bases and J lost 4, with 7 bases in between. The CDR3 sequence is CASSDGQNQPQHF. DNA of the CDR3: TGTGCCAGCAGTGATGGTCAGAATCAGCCCCAGCATTTT.

The rearrangement uses TRBV29-1 and TRBJ2-5; TRBD2 aligns across 11 bases. Germline CDR1 and CDR2: SQVTM and ANQGSEA. V lost 6 bases to trimming and J lost 5 bases; unmatched junction nucleotides: 14. The CDR3 totals 16 residues. CDR3 residues: CSVTLPPSGRMETQYF. The CDR3 DNA reads as TGCAGCGTCACACTACCCCCTAGCGGGAGGATGGAGACCCAGTACTTC.

This clone is a singleton in its sample. This sequence joins TRBV7-2 and TRBJ1-2; 12 bases line up with TRBD1. The V gene end was trimmed by 10 bases and the J gene end by 6 bases; junction bases not matched to a gene: 9. The germline gives CDR1 SGHTA, CDR2 FQGNSA. The CDR3 is 14 residues long. The CDR3 region has the DNA TGTGCCACCCGCCGGGACAGGGGGCAGAATGGCTACACCTTC. This gives the protein CATRRDRGQNGYTF.

The V call is TRBV7-9, the J call TRBJ2-2; 8 bases align to TRBD1. The CDR3 extends over 13 amino acids. Germline lookup yields CDR1 SEHNR and CDR2 FQNEAQ (reference sequence). The trim removed 6 bases at V and 8 bases at J, leaving 5 bases unmatched. CDR3 in amino acids: CASRRQGPGELFF. For the CDR3, the DNA is TGTGCCAGCAGAAGACAGGGGCCGGGGGAGCTGTTTTTT.

The CDR3 reads CASSMTAGDGYEQYF. As DNA, the CDR3 is TGCGCCAGCAGTATGACAGCGGGAGACGGCTACGAGCAGTACTTC. The rearrangement joins TRBV10-2 to TRBJ2-7; 8 bases match TRBD2. Looked up from germline, CDR1 is WSHSY and CDR2 is SAAADI. The CDR3 totals 15 residues. The V gene end was trimmed by 5 bases and the J gene end by 3 bases; junction bases not matched to a gene: 9.

The genes are TRBV4-3 and TRBJ1-5; 9 nucleotides match TRBD1. The CDR3 spans 15 residues. Trimming took 1 base from V and 4 from J; bases not matched to a gene: 2. Germline loops: CDR1 LGHNA, CDR2 YSLEER. The CDR3 sequence is CASSQGGTGNQPQHF. The CDR3 DNA follows: TGCGCCAGCAGCCAAGGGGGGACAGGGAATCAGCCCCAGCATTTT.